This TCR beta chain is drawn from a study of T cell responses to AZD1222 COVID-19 vaccine. Study-level findings and limits: Females made up more of the donors, who were largely white British, and clonal diversity may have come out too low. In the spike-specific TCR repertoire, nearly half reportedly target unmutated variant regions. Once two AZD1222 doses were given, Spike-specific TCR breadth and depth went up.

Measured with immunoSEQ multiplex PCR; TCRdb has only the in-frame clones, and not every one. The table records about 97,000 clones, more than 70% of them present only once. As for this clone: Its antigen remains unknown.

Per germline, CDR1 SEHNR and CDR2 FQNEAQ (reference sequence). J lost 5 bases, V lost 5 bases, and 6 bases had no gene match. CDR3 size: 14 residues. This chain connects TRBV7-9 to TRBJ1-1, with TRBD1 matching 9 bases. The source material was peripheral blood, sampled on day 0 of AZD1222 vaccination. The TCR was taken from an adult in good health. The DNA of the CDR3 is TGTGCCAGCAGCCCGGGACAGGGAGGGACTGAAGCTTTCTTT. Its protein is CASSPGQGGTEAFF.